These 23 T cell receptor beta chains were all obtained from the same sample, sequenced in a study of T cell repertoires in cytomegalovirus infection. What these receptors recognize is not known. TCRdb re-derived calls from the reads in MiXCR, one entry per CDR3 protein. The table lists about 920,000 distinct CDR3 sequences, roughly 30% of them singletons. Sequences were derived from cultured CD8+ T cells from PBMCs, sampled from culture after CMV antigen stimulation. The source of these receptors is a human donor in good health (CMV status not recorded). Some clones in this sample may be carry-over from other donors' samples.

This clonotype was counted at least ten times. The genes are TRBV7-9 and TRBJ1-4; 9 bases line up with TRBD1. The germline V gene encodes CDR1 SEHNR and CDR2 FQNEAQ (reference sequence). The CDR3 is made up of 16 amino acids. V lost 5 bases, J lost 4 bases, and 8 bases stayed unmatched. The CDR3 loop is CASSTARQGVNEKLFF. The CDR3 DNA reads TGTGCCAGCAGCACCGCCCGACAGGGGGTTAATGAAAAACTGTTTTTT.

The rearrangement joins TRBV6-6 to TRBJ2-3; either TRBD1 or TRBD2 may fit D (5 bases each). Per the germline V gene, CDR1 is MNHNY and CDR2 is SVGAGI (reference sequence). The CDR3 totals 14 residues. V was clipped by 0 bases and J by 8 bases, with 12 bases between them. The DNA for the CDR3 is TGTGCCAGCAGTTACTCCGGGGCGGGCGGTACGCAGTATTTT. Translating it yields CASSYSGAGGTQYF.

V is TRBV14 and J is TRBJ1-1; D gene unclear. V was pared by 1 base and J by 6 bases, with 9 bases between. From germline, CDR1 is SGHDN and CDR2 FVKESK. The CDR3 is 13 residues long. The CDR3 is CASSQARRAEAFF. In DNA form, the CDR3 reads TGTGCCAGCAGCCAAGCGAGGAGGGCTGAAGCTTTCTTT.

This clonotype was recorded many times. The CDR3 DNA reads as TGTGCCAGCAGCTTACCCTTTGGACTAGCGGGGGGGACCTACGAGCAGTACTTC. This encodes CASSLPFGLAGGTYEQYF. This rearrangement joins TRBV7-9 to TRBJ2-7, with 15 bases that match TRBD2. J was trimmed by 2 bases and V by 2 bases; bases with no gene match: 7. The CDR3 extends over 18 amino acids. The germline V gene encodes CDR1 SEHNR and CDR2 FQNEAQ (reference sequence).

This clonotype has at least ten counts. This chain joins TRBV6-1 and TRBJ2-1; 8 bases align to TRBD2. The junction had 8 bases not matched to a gene; V was cut back by 7 bases and J by 6 bases. The V gene's germline CDR1 is MNHNS and CDR2 SASEGT. The CDR3 length is 14 residues. This CDR3 is CASTATSASNEQFF. CDR3 coding DNA: TGTGCCAGCACGGCGACTAGCGCCTCCAATGAGCAGTTCTTC.

This chain links TRBV19 with TRBJ1-2; D remains unclear. The V gene's germline CDR1 is LNHDA and CDR2 SQIVND (reference sequence). V was cut by 10 bases and J by 6 bases, with 21 bases left in between. This CDR3 comprises 14 residues. DNA for the CDR3: TGTGCCACCTACGGGGTGCGAAACGCGAATGGCTACACCTTC. The encoded protein is CATYGVRNANGYTF.

This clonotype has ten or more counts. The rearrangement joins TRBV7-2 to TRBJ1-1; no clear D. This CDR3 spans 12 amino acids. Germline V gene lookup returns CDR1 SGHTA and CDR2 FQGNSA. The V and J ends lost 3 bases and 6 bases respectively, with 8 bases between them. In nucleotides, the CDR3 is TGTGCCAGCAGCTTTAAAGGCGCTGAAGCTTTCTTT. Its translation: CASSFKGAEAFF.

This clonotype turned up a few times. The genes are TRBV12-5 and TRBJ2-3; D gene ambiguous. The CDR3 loop spans 11 amino acids. Germline V CDR1 and CDR2: LGHNT, FRNRAP. Trimming stripped 6 bases from V and 2 bases from J, with 3 bases between. The CDR3 reads CASGHTDTQYF. CDR3 coding DNA: TGTGCTAGTGGCCACACAGATACGCAGTATTTT.

CDR3 bases: TGTGCCAGCAGCTCCCAAGACGCGGACACTGAAGCTTTCTTT. This encodes CASSSQDADTEAFF. The chain joins TRBV13 to TRBJ1-1; no definite D call. Germline V gene data show CDR1 as PRHDT and CDR2 as FYEKMQ (reference sequence). V was shortened by 4 bases and J by 3 bases, with 12 bases between the two germline ends. The CDR3 sequence is 14 residues long.

V gene TRBV4-1 combines with J gene TRBJ2-1, with D perhaps TRBD1 (5 bases). Germline values: CDR1 MGHRA, CDR2 YSYEKL. Trimming left V 1 base short and J 6 bases short, with 16 bases between. The CDR3 sequence is 16 residues long. For the CDR3, the DNA is TGCGCCAGCAGCCAAGGGGGCGGTGCCCCCCTCAATGAGCAGTTCTTC. Its protein is CASSQGGGAPLNEQFF.

This chain joins TRBV6-5 and TRBJ1-1; 8 positions match TRBD1. The V and J ends lost 5 bases and 4 bases, in that order; junction bases with no gene match: 6. The CDR3 sequence is 14 residues long. Looked up from germline, CDR1 is MNHEY and CDR2 is SVGAGI. The CDR3 bases are TGTGCCAGCAGTCTGACAGGGGTGAGCACTGAAGCTTTCTTT. As protein: CASSLTGVSTEAFF.

The sample holds many counts of this clonotype. The V and J genes are TRBV7-3 and TRBJ2-1; D is tentatively TRBD1 or TRBD2 (7 bases each). Germline lookup yields CDR1 SGHTA and CDR2 FQGTGA. CDR3 length equals 15 residues. Trimming stripped 5 bases from V and 4 bases from J, with 15 bases between. In nucleotides, the CDR3 is TGTGCCAGCAGCCCCCAGGGGGGGCCATACAATGAGCAGTTCTTC. Translation gives CASSPQGGPYNEQFF.

The rearrangement links TRBV19 to TRBJ2-7; tentatively, D is TRBD1 (7 bases). The CDR3 has 15 amino acids. The V gene's germline CDR1 is LNHDA and CDR2 SQIVND (reference sequence). V lost 1 base, J lost 2 bases, and 12 bases lay in between. The DNA of the CDR3 is TGTGCCAGTAGTATAGGGGCGGGACAGACCTACGAGCAGTACTTC. This translates into CASSIGAGQTYEQYF.

As to this clonotype: A much larger clone differs from this one at a single base, so this may be a read error. The rearrangement joins TRBV7-8 to TRBJ2-7; a possible D gene is TRBD2 (6 bases). The CDR3 totals 13 residues. Per germline, CDR1 SGHVS and CDR2 FQNEAQ. CDR3 in amino acids: CVSSPPGVEEQYF. CDR3 coding DNA: TGTGTCAGCAGCCCCCCGGGGGTAGAAGAGCAGTACTTC.

The chain employs TRBV20-1 and TRBJ1-1; the D gene is possibly TRBD1 (5 bases). This CDR3 is 12 amino acids long. V lost 2 bases and J lost 6, with 10 bases in between. The germline gives CDR1 DFQATT, CDR2 SNEGSKA (reference sequence). The CDR3 DNA sequence: TGCAGTGCTAGATGGACACGGGCTGAAGCTTTCTTT. Translating it yields CSARWTRAEAFF.

CDR3 loop: CASGQQGSVTGELFF. As DNA, the CDR3 is TGTGCCAGCGGACAACAGGGGTCGGTCACCGGGGAGCTGTTTTTT. The J gene is TRBJ2-2, the V gene TRBV28, with 7 bases lining up with TRBD1. V lost 8 bases and J lost 4; bases outside the gene matches: 10. Germline-derived CDR1 and CDR2 are MDHEN and SYDVKM. CDR3 length: 15 amino acids.

Turning to this clonotype: One end of the junction is discordant with germline, which a read error may explain. The V gene is TRBV4-1, the J gene TRBJ2-5; 8 bases line up with TRBD1. CDR3 size: 15 residues. Germline CDR1 and CDR2: MGHRA and YSYEKL. CDR3 DNA sequence: TGTGCCAGCAGCCAAGAGGGACAGGACCAAGAGACCCAGTACTTC. Amino acids: CASSQEGQDQETQYF.

The V and J genes are TRBV12-3 or TRBV12-4 and TRBJ1-1; perhaps TRBD1 as D (5 bases). The CDR3 is made up of 14 amino acids. Trimming removed 4 bases from V and 5 bases from J, with 14 bases in between. CDR3: CASSYQGAWTEAFF. The CDR3 DNA reads TGTGCCAGCAGTTATCAGGGCGCTTGGACTGAAGCTTTCTTT.

In its sample, this clonotype was seen many times. The chain combines TRBV12-3 or TRBV12-4 with TRBJ2-2; D is possibly TRBD2 (5 bases). Trimming pared 3 bases from V and 8 bases from J, leaving 7 bases between. The CDR3 extends over 12 amino acids. DNA for the CDR3: TGTGCCAGCAGTTTCCGGGGTGGGGAGCTGTTTTTT. Translation: CASSFRGGELFF.

V usage is TRBV19 and J usage is TRBJ2-2, with 14 bases aligning to TRBD2. Trimming at V came to 3 bases and at J to 0 bases, leaving 3 bases not matched to a gene. This CDR3 spans 18 amino acids. Germline CDR1 and CDR2: LNHDA and SQIVND (reference sequence). CDR3 sequence reads: CASSIGLAGGANTGELFF. In DNA, the CDR3 is TGTGCCAGTAGTATCGGACTAGCGGGGGGCGCGAACACCGGGGAGCTGTTTTTT. The full variable domain, its missing parts supplied by reference TRBV19 and TRBJ2-2, is DGGITQSPKYLFRKEGQNVTLSCEQNLNHDAMYWYRQDPGQGLRLIYYSQIVNDFQKGDIAEGYSVSREKKESFPLTVTSAQKNPTAFYLCASSIGLAGGANTGELFFGEGSRLTVL.

The chain uses TRBV28 and TRBJ2-3; the match to TRBD2 covers 14 bases. Trimming removed 7 bases from V and 6 bases from J; junction bases left unmatched: 21. Germline CDR1 is MDHEN and CDR2 is SYDVKM. The CDR3 has 20 residues. The CDR3 coding sequence is TGTGCCAGCACTACTGGGGGACTAGCGGGGGCCGGAGAACCGACCGATACGCAGTATTTT. Protein product: CASTTGGLAGAGEPTDTQYF.

This clonotype has a handful of counts. The V call is TRBV7-9, the J call TRBJ1-1, with TRBD1 matching 9 bases. J lost 3 bases, V lost 5 bases, and 10 bases had no gene match. Germline CDR1 is SEHNR and CDR2 is FQNEAQ (reference sequence). This CDR3 has 16 amino acids. DNA for the CDR3: TGTGCCAGCAGCGCCCACAGGGGGCGTTGGGACACTGAAGCTTTCTTT. Translated, it gives CASSAHRGRWDTEAFF.

The chain has TRBV20-1 and TRBJ2-1; TRBD2 agrees at 7 bases. CDR1 is DFQATT, CDR2 SNEGSKA, per germline (reference sequence). The CDR3 runs 13 residues. The J segment lost 3 bases and the V segment lost 6 bases, leaving 5 bases of the junction unmatched. The CDR3 DNA follows: TGCAGTGCGAGAAAGCGGGGCTACAATGAGCAGTTCTTC. Amino acid sequence: CSARKRGYNEQFF.